This TCR beta chain was observed in a study of T cells after posttransplantation cyclophosphamide. This clone was seen a handful of times. The antigen is unknown. The CDR3 extends over 16 amino acids. In germline, CDR1 is MDHEN, CDR2 SYDVKM. The junction had 11 bases not matched to a gene; V was cut back by 10 bases and J by 1 base. Overall study findings and caveats: Later blood repertoires were often dominated by clones from the donor CD8+ memory compartment. Skin or GI-infiltrating T cells shared few TRB sequences with blood. TRB clonality was highly associated with recipient CMV seropositivity and reactivation.

Control samples came 1 year after myeloablative marrow transplants with methotrexate plus calcineurin inhibitor. Sequencing used immunoSEQ multiplex PCR; TCRdb keeps in-frame clones, though not all of them. The sample contains some 15,000 clones, 65% to 85% of which appear only once. The source of this sequence is a young adult male patient who received an allogeneic stem cell transplant from an unrelated donor, was CMV-positive, and had acute and chronic GVHD. Some T cells may possibly be graft donor cells. The specimen was PBMCs, collected nearly 450 days after allogeneic stem cell transplant with calcineurin inhibitor and methotrexate. The rearrangement joins TRBV28 to TRBJ1-1; 11 bases line up with TRBD1. Here the CDR3 reads CATRWTGGVRNTEAFF. The CDR3 DNA sequence: TGTGCCACCCGCTGGACAGGGGGCGTCCGGAACACTGAAGCTTTCTTT.